Following are 25 T cell receptor beta chains from one sample sequenced in a study of regulatory T cells in long-lasting Graves disease. The TCR beta library used iRepertoire HTBI primers with Arm-PCR amplification of CDR3. TCRdb re-called the multiplex PCR reads through MiXCR, storing one row per CDR3 protein. The sample consists of 400,000 to 500,000 distinct CDR3 sequences, around a fifth of them appearing once. Specified time point: persistent/refractory GD, antithyroid drugs over 5 years with positive TRAb. The TCR library was made from RNA that had been extracted from PBMCs in TRIzol. Here the sequenced sample was peripheral blood mononuclear cells (PBMCs), taken when the disease was refractory, from a patient treated with antithyroid drugs. Receptors were obtained from a female donor with Graves disease.

The chain carries TRBV2 and TRBJ2-3, with 8 bases fitting TRBD2. CDR3 length equals 16 residues. V trimming: 0 bases; J trimming: 2 bases; junction bases outside the gene matches: 4. Germline CDR1 and CDR2: SNHLY and FYNNEI. The CDR3 loop is CASSEAPSGHTDTQYF. CDR3 DNA sequence: TGTGCCAGCAGTGAAGCGCCTAGCGGGCACACAGATACGCAGTATTTT. Complete variable domain (other parts from reference TRBV2 and TRBJ2-3): EPEVTQTPSHQVTQMGQEVILRCVPISNHLYFYWYRQILGQKVEFLVSFYNNEISEKSEIFDDQFSVERPDGSNFTLKIRSTKLEDSAMYFCASSEAPSGHTDTQYFGPGTRLTVL.

The chain couples TRBV25-1 to TRBJ2-7, with 9 bases that match TRBD2. This CDR3 has 15 amino acids. In germline, CDR1 is MGHDK, CDR2 SYGVNS. V shed 3 bases, J shed 1 base, and the junction held 4 bases outside the gene matches. The CDR3 sequence: CASSDPGLASYEQYF. DNA for the CDR3: TGTGCCAGCAGTGATCCGGGACTAGCTTCCTACGAGCAGTACTTC.

This clonotype was picked up many times. This sequence joins TRBV28 and TRBJ2-1, with D unresolved. The germline V gene has CDR1 MDHEN and CDR2 SYDVKM. V lost 7 bases and J 7 bases, leaving 17 bases between the germline ends. This CDR3 is built from 14 residues. The CDR3 nucleotides are TGTGCCAGCACTCAAACCCGTCTCGGTAATGAGCAGTTCTTC. Translated, it gives CASTQTRLGNEQFF.

This clonotype appeared a few times. The gene calls are TRBV20-1 and TRBJ1-5, with D tentatively TRBD1 (5 bases). The CDR3 is 16 amino acids. Looked up from germline, CDR1 is DFQATT and CDR2 is SNEGSKA (reference sequence). V lost 3 bases to trimming and J lost 1 base, with 16 bases between them. DNA of the CDR3: TGCAGTGCTAGTTTGAAAGGGGAGTGGAGCAATCAGCCCCAGCATTTT. Residues: CSASLKGEWSNQPQHF.

V and J are TRBV30 and TRBJ1-1, with D perhaps TRBD1 (6 bases). CDR3 length: 17 residues. The germline V gene encodes CDR1 GTSNPN and CDR2 SVGIG (reference sequence). The germline V and J ends were trimmed by 5 bases and 2 bases, with 24 bases remaining between them. CDR3 DNA sequence: TGTGCCTGGCGCATCAGACCCCGGGACAAGGCCAACACTGAAGCTTTCTTT. Translated, it gives CAWRIRPRDKANTEAFF.

This chain links TRBV10-3 with TRBJ1-2; D is possibly TRBD1 (5 bases). The CDR3 loop spans 14 amino acids. V lost 5 bases, J lost 5 bases, and 15 bases lay in between. CDR1 is ENHRY and CDR2 is SYGVKD in the germline V gene. This chain's CDR3 is CAISPGAPRYGYTF. The CDR3 DNA sequence: TGTGCCATCAGTCCCGGGGCCCCCAGATATGGCTACACCTTC.

The J gene is TRBJ2-3, the V gene TRBV30; unclear D gene. With 7 bases removed from V and 10 bases from J, the gap between germline ends came to 15 bases. The CDR3 sequence is 11 residues long. CDR1 is GTSNPN, CDR2 SVGIG, per germline (reference sequence). Written as DNA, the CDR3 is TGTGCCTCGAACGCCTTGGGGTCGCAGTATTTT. Translating it yields CASNALGSQYF.

This clonotype was seen many times. The chain is built from TRBV7-2 and TRBJ1-1, with D perhaps matching TRBD1 (5 bases). V was trimmed by 1 base and J by 5 bases, leaving 17 bases between them. CDR1 and CDR2 (germline): SGHTA, FQGNSA. The CDR3 sequence is 16 residues long. This CDR3 is CASSLEGARVMTEAFF. The DNA for the CDR3 is TGTGCCAGCAGCTTAGAAGGGGCGCGTGTAATGACTGAAGCTTTCTTT.

In its sample, this clonotype was seen many times. The chain combines TRBV7-3 with TRBJ2-2; the D gene could be TRBD1 or TRBD2 (7 bases each). This CDR3 comprises 16 residues. Looked up from germline, CDR1 is SGHTA and CDR2 is FQGTGA. Trimming pared 7 bases from V and 0 bases from J, leaving 15 bases between. In DNA, the CDR3 is TGTGCCAGCAAATTGGCAGGGGGGGCGAACACCGGGGAGCTGTTTTTT. Translated, it gives CASKLAGGANTGELFF.

Details on this clonotype: A much larger clone lies one base from this, so it may be a read error. The conserved phenylalanine or tryptophan normally closing the CDR3 is absent here, so this likely arose from a read error. This rearrangement joins TRBV28 to TRBJ2-2, with 9 bases that match TRBD2. The CDR3 runs to 15 residues. Germline V gene sequence: CDR1 MDHEN, CDR2 SYDVKM. V trimming: 5 bases; J trimming: 5 bases; junction bases outside the gene matches: 6. The CDR3 DNA reads TGTGCCAGCAGTGGAGCGGGAGGTGGAACCGGGGAGCTGTTTTCT. The encoded protein is CASSGAGGGTGELFS.

The rearrangement uses TRBV28 and TRBJ2-3; possible D gene TRBD2, 5 bases. The germline V gene encodes CDR1 MDHEN and CDR2 SYDVKM. The CDR3 loop spans 14 amino acids. V was clipped by 4 bases and J by 0 bases, with 8 bases between them. DNA for the CDR3: TGTGCCAGCAGTTCACCGGGGAGCACAGATACGCAGTATTTT. Translation gives CASSSPGSTDTQYF.

There are a few counts of this clonotype. This chain connects TRBV15 to TRBJ2-2; D is possibly TRBD1 (8 bases). The CDR3 loop spans 16 amino acids. Germline V lookup: CDR1 LNHNV, CDR2 YYDKDF (reference sequence). Trimming stripped 5 bases from V and 2 bases from J, with 15 bases between. The CDR3 DNA reads as TGTGCCACCAGCCCTTACAGGGGGGGAAACACCGGGGAGCTGTTTTTT. It encodes CATSPYRGGNTGELFF. The full variable domain, rest sourced from reference TRBV15 and TRBJ2-2, is DAMVIQNPRYQVTQFGKPVTLSCSQTLNHNVMYWYQQKSSQAPKLLFHYYDKDFNNEADTPDNFQSRRPNTSFCFLDIRSPGLGDTAMYLCATSPYRGGNTGELFFGEGSRLTVL.

A few counts support this clonotype. The V gene is TRBV5-1, the J gene TRBJ1-6; D call uncertain. V was trimmed by 6 bases and J by 6 bases, leaving 13 bases between them. The CDR3 contains 14 residues. Germline CDR1 SGHRS, CDR2 YFSETQ. CDR3: CASNKDPANSPLHF. CDR3 coding DNA: TGCGCCAGCAACAAAGACCCAGCTAATTCACCCCTCCACTTT.

The V and J genes are TRBV5-4 and TRBJ2-1; no definite D call. The germline V gene encodes CDR1 SGHNT and CDR2 YYREEE (reference sequence). This CDR3 is built from 13 residues. Trimming cost V 4 bases and J 4 bases, with 9 bases left between them. The CDR3 coding sequence is TGTGCCAGCAGCCCCACAGAGTACAATGAGCAGTTCTTC. Translation gives CASSPTEYNEQFF.

This clonotype has ten or more counts. The chain is built from TRBV5-6 and TRBJ2-5; D remains unclear. CDR3 length: 12 amino acids. V was pared by 0 bases and J by 5 bases, with 5 bases between. CDR1 and CDR2 (germline): SGHDT, YYEEEE. In nucleotides, the CDR3 is TGTGCCAGCAGCTTGGGGGCGGAGACCCAGTACTTC. It is translated as CASSLGAETQYF.

The chain couples TRBV6-2 or TRBV6-3 to TRBJ2-3, with 8 positions matching TRBD2. Germline CDR1 MNHEY, CDR2 SVGEGT. V shed 7 bases and J 6 bases; nucleotides not matched to a gene: 12. This CDR3 is built from 15 residues. The CDR3 nucleotides read TGTGCCAGCACTTCTCTAGGACTAGCAGCGGATACGCAGTATTTT. Translating gives CASTSLGLAADTQYF.

This clonotype was picked up a small number of times. The gene calls are TRBV6-1 and TRBJ2-7; 13 bases agree with TRBD2. This CDR3 has 15 residues. The trim removed 7 bases at V and 6 bases at J, leaving 9 bases unmatched. From germline, CDR1 is MNHNS and CDR2 SASEGT. CDR3 in DNA: TGTGCCAGCACTTCGGGACTAGCGGGATTGCTCGAGCAGTACTTC. Residues: CASTSGLAGLLEQYF.

This clonotype appeared many times. The chain uses TRBV30 and TRBJ2-5; TRBD1 aligns across 8 bases. V gave up 0 bases and J gave up 1 base; unmatched junction bases: 7. The CDR3 runs to 16 residues. From germline, CDR1 is GTSNPN and CDR2 SVGIG (reference sequence). CDR3 bases: TGTGCCTGGAGTGTACATGGGACAGGCTCCCAAGAGACCCAGTACTTC. This encodes CAWSVHGTGSQETQYF.

The chain joins TRBV3-1 to TRBJ2-3, with TRBD2 identical over 11 bases. V shed 7 bases and J 6 bases; nucleotides not matched to a gene: 6. The germline gives CDR1 LGHDT, CDR2 YNNKEL (reference sequence). The CDR3 covers 14 residues. CDR3 sequence (DNA): TGTGCCAGCAAAACTAGCGGGAGTGGGGATACGCAGTATTTT. Protein: CASKTSGSGDTQYF.

The chain links TRBV6-1 to TRBJ2-2; D is tentatively TRBD1 or TRBD2 (5 bases each). The V end lost 10 bases, the J end lost 8 bases, and 20 bases lay between the germline ends. CDR1 is MNHNS, CDR2 SASEGT, per germline. The CDR3 totals 14 residues. As DNA, the CDR3 is TGTGCCACCGCCCGGGACCCAGAGGCGGGGGAGCTGTTTTTT. It encodes CATARDPEAGELFF.

This clonotype was counted at least ten times. The V gene is TRBV6-1, the J gene TRBJ1-1; 7 positions match TRBD1. V lost 4 bases, J lost 5 bases, and 4 bases stayed unmatched. The CDR3 totals 13 residues. Germline V lookup: CDR1 MNHNS, CDR2 SASEGT. The CDR3 DNA is TGTGCCAGCAGTGTGGGCAGGGGGACTGAAGCTTTCTTT. It specifies CASSVGRGTEAFF.

This clonotype turned up a few times. The chain uses TRBV20-1 and TRBJ1-1; D unresolved. Looked up from germline, CDR1 is DFQATT and CDR2 is SNEGSKA (reference sequence). Trimming cost V 5 bases and J 7 bases, with 14 bases left between them. The CDR3 length is 12 residues. CDR3 sequence: CSARREAFEAFF. The CDR3 bases are TGCAGTGCTCGACGGGAAGCTTTTGAAGCTTTCTTT.

The chain is built from TRBV5-1 and TRBJ1-1; 10 bases match TRBD1. Germline CDR1 SGHRS, CDR2 YFSETQ. The V segment lost 3 bases and the J segment 0 bases; nucleotides outside the gene matches: 8. This CDR3 is built from 17 residues. CDR3 DNA: TGCGCCAGCAGCTGGACCGGGACAGGGGAATTGAACACTGAAGCTTTCTTT. Amino acid sequence: CASSWTGTGELNTEAFF. Full variable domain (rest looked up from reference TRBV5-1 and TRBJ1-1): KAGVTQTPRYLIKTRGQQVTLSCSPISGHRSVSWYQQTPGQGLQFLFEYFSETQRNKGNFPGRFSGRQFSNSRSEMNVSTLELGDSALYLCASSWTGTGELNTEAFFGQGTRLTVV.

The chain uses TRBV18 and TRBJ1-1, with 11 bases identical to TRBD1. The germline CDR1 and CDR2 sequences are KGHSH and LQKENI. CDR3 length: 15 residues. J was trimmed by 4 bases and V by 0 bases; bases with no gene match: 1. The CDR3 sequence is CASSPPGTGGTEAFF. CDR3 nucleotides: TGTGCCAGCTCACCACCTGGGACAGGGGGCACTGAAGCTTTCTTT.

The gene calls are TRBV9 and TRBJ1-6, with D maybe TRBD1 (5 bases). Germline CDR1 SGDLS, CDR2 YYNGEE. This CDR3 is 14 amino acids long. Trimming cost V 5 bases and J 8 bases, with 14 bases left between them. The CDR3 DNA follows: TGTGCCAGCAGTCCTTGCCTGGGGGATTCACCCCTCCACTTT. Its translation is CASSPCLGDSPLHF.